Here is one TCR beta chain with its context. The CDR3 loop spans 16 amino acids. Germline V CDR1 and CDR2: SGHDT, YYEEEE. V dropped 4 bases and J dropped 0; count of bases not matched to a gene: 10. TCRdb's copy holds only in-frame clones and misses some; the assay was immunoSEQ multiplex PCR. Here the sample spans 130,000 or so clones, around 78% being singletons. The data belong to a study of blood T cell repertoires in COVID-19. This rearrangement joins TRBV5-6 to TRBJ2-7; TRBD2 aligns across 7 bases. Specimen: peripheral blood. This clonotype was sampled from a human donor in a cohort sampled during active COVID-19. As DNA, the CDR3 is TGTGCCAGCAGCGAAGTTGGGAGCGGGGTCTCCTACGAGCAGTACTTC. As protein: CASSEVGSGVSYEQYF.